Each of the 21 T cell receptor beta chains below was sequenced from the same sample in a study of response to subunit inactivated influenza vaccine (dated by TCRdb to the late 2010s). The library came from RT-PCR. This sample was sequenced with an Illumina HiSeq 2500. TCRdb reprocessing: public reads trimmed at Q25 with fastp, clones called with MiXCR, in-frame beta chains kept. Under each unique CDR3 protein, matching rows form one entry showing the most common genes and DNA. The sample contains a few hundred thousand distinct CDR3 sequences, 13% to 15% of them found a single time. The ten largest clones capture around 10% of the sample. Here the sequenced sample was PBMCs from blood, taken 12 days after vaccination. The source is a man aged 50-59 years who received an inactivated influenza vaccine. Donor details come from another sample of the same person, matched by shared clones.

This chain joins TRBV24-1 and TRBJ1-5; TRBD1 might be the D (5 bases). CDR3 length: 13 amino acids. CDR1 and CDR2 (germline): KGHDR, SFDVKD. Trimming removed 1 base at V and 8 bases at J, with 8 bases between. The CDR3 DNA reads TGTGCCACCAGTGATTTCCGGGGCGAGCCCCAGCATTTT. Protein: CATSDFRGEPQHF.

This clonotype came up a few times. The chain has TRBV7-2 and TRBJ2-7, with TRBD2 identical over 7 bases. The CDR3 consists of 13 residues. The germline gives CDR1 SGHTA, CDR2 FQGNSA. The trim removed 1 base at V and 6 bases at J, leaving 3 bases unmatched. CDR3 sequence (DNA): TGTGCCAGCAGCTTAGTGGGAGGGAGCGAGCAGTACTTC. Amino acid sequence: CASSLVGGSEQYF.

Turning to this clonotype: Possible read error: a much larger clone is one base away. The J gene is TRBJ2-7, the V gene TRBV24-1; TRBD2 matches at 12 bases. Germline V gene sequence: CDR1 KGHDR, CDR2 SFDVKD. The CDR3 sequence is 17 residues long. This CDR3 reads CTTSDFNPTSGSYEQYF. The CDR3 region has the DNA TGTACCACCAGTGATTTTAACCCGACTAGCGGGAGTTACGAGCAGTACTTC.

This clonotype was counted a few times. V and J are TRBV6-1 and TRBJ1-2; the D is unclear. The CDR3 length is 15 residues. From germline, CDR1 is MNHNS and CDR2 SASEGT. V gave up 1 base and J gave up 3 bases, with 12 bases separating them. CDR3: CASSEDPNPYYGYTF. The CDR3 coding sequence is TGTGCCAGCAGTGAAGACCCGAATCCCTACTATGGCTACACCTTC.

The CDR3 coding sequence is TGCGCCAGCAGCCCCCACTCATTGGACAGAACCAAAAACATTCAGTACTTC. It encodes CASSPHSLDRTKNIQYF. This chain connects TRBV4-1 to TRBJ2-4, with a possible D match to TRBD1 (6 bases). V lost 4 bases to trimming and J lost 2 bases, with 18 bases between them. The CDR3 length is 17 residues. The germline V gene has CDR1 MGHRA and CDR2 YSYEKL.

The chain combines TRBV4-1 with TRBJ2-3, with 13 positions matching TRBD2. Trimming cost V 0 bases and J 1 base; bases outside gene matches: 7. The CDR3 covers 19 residues. Germline values: CDR1 MGHRA, CDR2 YSYEKL. CDR3 protein: CASSQDPGLAGAGTDTQYF. CDR3 sequence (DNA): TGCGCCAGCAGCCAAGATCCCGGACTAGCGGGGGCGGGCACAGATACGCAGTATTTT.

This clonotype turned up a few times. This chain joins TRBV9 and TRBJ2-7; D is possibly TRBD1 or TRBD2 (5 bases each). The length of the CDR3 is 17 residues. The V end lost 0 bases, the J end lost 0 bases, and 16 bases lay between the germline ends. From germline, CDR1 is SGDLS and CDR2 YYNGEE. The CDR3 reads CASSVGWDPRDSYEQYF. The DNA of the CDR3 is TGTGCCAGCAGCGTAGGCTGGGACCCCCGGGACTCCTACGAGCAGTACTTC. Full variable domain (remainder filled in from reference TRBV9 and TRBJ2-7): DSGVTQTPKHLITATGQRVTLRCSPRSGDLSVYWYQQSLDQGLQFLIQYYNGEERAKGNILERFSAQQFPDLHSELNLSSLELGDSALYFCASSVGWDPRDSYEQYFGPGTRLTVT.

This clonotype has just a few counts. This chain uses TRBV6-6 with TRBJ1-3; no firm D call. CDR3 length: 13 residues. Trimming shortened V by 3 bases and J by 3 bases, and 6 bases separated the two germline ends. Germline assignment: CDR1 MNHNY and CDR2 SVGAGI (reference sequence). The CDR3 loop is CASSYGVGNTIYF. CDR3 sequence (DNA): TGTGCCAGCAGTTATGGGGTTGGAAACACCATATATTTT.

This clonotype was seen repeatedly, ten times or more. This CDR3 is CASSPGLAGDTDTQYF. The CDR3 DNA follows: TGTGCCAGCAGTCCTGGACTAGCGGGGGACACAGATACGCAGTATTTT. J is TRBJ2-3 and V is TRBV6-1, with TRBD2 matching 13 bases. Per the germline V gene, CDR1 is MNHNS and CDR2 is SASEGT. With V trimmed by 5 bases and J by 2 bases, 4 bases remained unmatched. There are 16 residues in the CDR3.

This chain uses TRBV28 with TRBJ2-7; 14 bases are a match to TRBD2. Trimming removed 5 bases from V and 9 bases from J; junction bases left unmatched: 18. The CDR3 is made up of 18 amino acids. CDR1 and CDR2 (germline): MDHEN, SYDVKM. CDR3 in DNA: TGTGCCAGCAGTCCCGCCGGACCTCTGGGACTAGCGGGAGAAGGGCAGTACTTC. Residues: CASSPAGPLGLAGEGQYF.

Only a few counts were recorded for this clonotype. This rearrangement joins TRBV20-1 to TRBJ2-3; the match to TRBD2 covers 9 bases. This CDR3 comprises 14 residues. Germline V lookup: CDR1 DFQATT, CDR2 SNEGSKA (reference sequence). J gave up 5 bases and V 5 bases, and 8 bases lay outside the gene matches. The CDR3 loop reads CSAAAGGPKDTQYF. The CDR3 DNA reads as TGCAGTGCTGCAGCGGGGGGCCCGAAAGATACGCAGTATTTT.

This clonotype was seen a few times. The chain recombines TRBV4-2 with TRBJ2-1; 9 nucleotides align to TRBD2. The CDR3 is made up of 16 amino acids. V shed 1 base, J shed 0 bases, and the junction held 1 base outside the gene matches. CDR1 and CDR2 from the germline V gene are LGHNA and YNFKEQ. The CDR3 bases are TGTGCCAGCAGCCAAGGGACTAGCGCCTCCTACAATGAGCAGTTCTTC. Translated, it gives CASSQGTSASYNEQFF.

The CDR3 DNA sequence: TGCAGCGTTGAAGTGGCCGGGGGGAGCGAGCAGTACTTC. Translating it yields CSVEVAGGSEQYF. The rearrangement uses TRBV29-1 and TRBJ2-7, with TRBD2 matching over 7 bases. The germline CDR1 and CDR2 sequences are SQVTM and ANQGSEA. V was pared by 1 base and J by 6 bases, with 6 bases of the junction left unmatched. This CDR3 is built from 13 residues.

Ten or more counts support this clonotype. The CDR3 reads CACSAGSGNQPQHF. CDR3 DNA sequence: TGTGCCTGCTCGGCGGGTAGCGGCAATCAGCCCCAGCATTTT. The V call is TRBV30, the J call TRBJ1-5; D gene uncertain. The V gene's germline CDR1 is GTSNPN and CDR2 SVGIG (reference sequence). This CDR3 is built from 14 residues. With 6 bases removed from V and 2 bases from J, the gap between germline ends came to 14 bases.

This clonotype was seen more than once but under ten times. This chain uses TRBV7-2 with TRBJ1-1, with D maybe TRBD1 (5 bases). Germline V gives CDR1 SGHTA, CDR2 FQGNSA. This CDR3 is 15 amino acids long. Trimming removed 4 bases at V and 9 bases at J, with 21 bases between. CDR3 bases: TGTGCCAGCAGCTGGGACCGTGGGGCTAGCACAAAAGCTTTCTTT. It is translated as CASSWDRGASTKAFF.

The chain links TRBV7-8 to TRBJ2-1; a possible D gene is TRBD2 (7 bases). The CDR3 length is 17 residues. CDR1 is SGHVS and CDR2 is FQNEAQ in the germline V gene. V was trimmed by 5 bases and J by 0 bases, leaving 17 bases between them. CDR3 DNA: TGTGCCAGCAGCCTAAGGGGGGGGCGGGGCTCCTACAATGAGCAGTTCTTC. Protein product: CASSLRGGRGSYNEQFF.

The chain uses TRBV4-2 and TRBJ1-6, with TRBD1 matching over 10 bases. CDR3 length: 17 amino acids. Per germline, CDR1 LGHNA and CDR2 YNFKEQ. V was clipped by 1 base and J by 4 bases; unmatched bases: 4. CDR3 coding DNA: TGTGCCAGCAGCCAAGCGAGGACAGGGGGATATAATTCACCCCTCCACTTT. Amino acid sequence: CASSQARTGGYNSPLHF.

The rearrangement links TRBV6-5 to TRBJ2-7, with TRBD1 matching 8 bases. The CDR3 totals 15 residues. Germline-derived CDR1 and CDR2 are MNHEY and SVGAGI. The J segment lost 7 bases and the V segment lost 0 bases, leaving 8 bases of the junction unmatched. The CDR3 protein is CASSYSGTGFLEQYF. In DNA, the CDR3 is TGTGCCAGCAGTTACTCCGGGACAGGATTCCTAGAGCAGTACTTC.

J is TRBJ2-7 and V is TRBV20-1; unclear D gene. CDR3 length: 9 amino acids. Germline-derived CDR1 and CDR2 are DFQATT and SNEGSKA (reference sequence). V was shortened by 6 bases and J by 3 bases, with 3 bases between the two germline ends. The CDR3 DNA sequence: TGCAGTGCCGACTACGAGCAGTACTTC. Protein sequence: CSADYEQYF.

The V gene is TRBV5-1, the J gene TRBJ2-7; maybe TRBD2 (6 bases). Germline V CDR1 and CDR2: SGHRS, YFSETQ. V was trimmed by 0 bases and J by 1 base, leaving 11 bases between them. CDR3 length: 15 residues. The CDR3 spells CASSLAGRSSYEQYF. CDR3 nucleotide sequence: TGCGCCAGCAGCTTGGCGGGGAGGTCTTCCTACGAGCAGTACTTC.

This clonotype was detected only a few times. The V call is TRBV20-1, the J call TRBJ2-1, with 7 bases fitting TRBD2. Germline V gene sequence: CDR1 DFQATT, CDR2 SNEGSKA (reference sequence). Losses at the gene ends were 2 bases for V and 1 base for J; bases not matched to a gene: 5. CDR3 length: 15 amino acids. CDR3 sequence reads: CSARRLALSYNEQFF. In nucleotides, the CDR3 is TGCAGTGCTAGAAGACTAGCCCTTTCCTACAATGAGCAGTTCTTC.